This T cell receptor (beta chain) was observed in a study of T cells in Graves' hyperthyroidism and ophthalmopathy. In its sample, this clonotype was seen many times. TCR beta CDR3 regions were amplified from RNA. The HTBI primer set was used in a first-round RT-PCR of the TCR CDR3. One entry per CDR3 protein, called by TCRdb with MiXCR from the multiplex PCR reads. The data hold approximately 640,000 distinct CDR3 sequences, with around 16% observed a single time. The CDR3 runs to 16 residues. The J segment lost 2 bases and the V segment lost 3 bases, leaving 5 bases of the junction unmatched. Germline V gene lookup returns CDR1 SGHKS and CDR2 YYEKEE (reference sequence).

This sequence was found in a woman between 25 and 40 years old with Graves' hyperthyroidism. The sample consisted of blood. The rearrangement joins TRBV5-5 to TRBJ2-5, with 12 bases aligning to TRBD2. The CDR3 bases are TGTGCCAGCAGCTCTACCCTAGCGGGAGGGCAAGAGACCCAGTACTTC. Amino acids: CASSSTLAGGQETQYF. The full variable domain, completed using reference TRBV5-5 and TRBJ2-5, is DAGVTQSPTHLIKTRGQQVTLRCSPISGHKSVSWYQQVLGQGPQFIFQYYEKEERGRGNFPDRFSARQFPNYSSELNVNALLLGDSALYLCASSSTLAGGQETQYFGPGTRLLVL.